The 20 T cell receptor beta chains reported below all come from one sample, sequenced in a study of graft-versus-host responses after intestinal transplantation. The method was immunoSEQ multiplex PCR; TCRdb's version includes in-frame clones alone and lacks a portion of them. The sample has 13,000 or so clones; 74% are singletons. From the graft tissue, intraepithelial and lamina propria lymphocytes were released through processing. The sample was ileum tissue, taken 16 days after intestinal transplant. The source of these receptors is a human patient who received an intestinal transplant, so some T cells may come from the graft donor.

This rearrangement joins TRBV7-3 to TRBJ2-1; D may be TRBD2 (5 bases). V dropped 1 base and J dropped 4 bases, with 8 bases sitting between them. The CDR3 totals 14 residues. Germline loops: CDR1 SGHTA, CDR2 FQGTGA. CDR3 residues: CASSLIGLYNEQFF. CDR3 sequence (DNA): TGTGCCAGCAGCTTAATCGGACTGTACAATGAGCAGTTCTTC.

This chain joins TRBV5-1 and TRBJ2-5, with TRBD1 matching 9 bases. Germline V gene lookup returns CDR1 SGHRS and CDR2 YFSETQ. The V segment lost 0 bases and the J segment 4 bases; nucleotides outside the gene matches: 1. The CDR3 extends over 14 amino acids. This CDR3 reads CASSLETGGETQYF. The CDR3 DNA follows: TGCGCCAGCAGCTTGGAGACAGGGGGAGAGACCCAGTACTTC.

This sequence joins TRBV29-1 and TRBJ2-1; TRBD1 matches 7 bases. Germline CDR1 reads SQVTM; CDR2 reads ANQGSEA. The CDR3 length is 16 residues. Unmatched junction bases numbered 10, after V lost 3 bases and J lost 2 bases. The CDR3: CSVDGYRTGPYNEQFF. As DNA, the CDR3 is TGCAGCGTTGATGGATACCGGACAGGACCCTACAATGAGCAGTTCTTC.

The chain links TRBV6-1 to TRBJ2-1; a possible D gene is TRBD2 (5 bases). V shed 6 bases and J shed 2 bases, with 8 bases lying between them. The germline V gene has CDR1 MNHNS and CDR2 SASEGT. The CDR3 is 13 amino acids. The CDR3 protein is CASRPGTYNEQFF. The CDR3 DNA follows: TGTGCCAGCAGGCCGGGAACCTACAATGAGCAGTTCTTC.

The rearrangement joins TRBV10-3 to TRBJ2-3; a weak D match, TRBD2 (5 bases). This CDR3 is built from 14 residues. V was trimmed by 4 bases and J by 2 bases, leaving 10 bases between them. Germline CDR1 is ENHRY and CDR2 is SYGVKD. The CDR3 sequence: CAISGGLSTDTQYF. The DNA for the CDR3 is TGTGCCATCAGTGGAGGGCTCTCCACAGATACGCAGTATTTT.

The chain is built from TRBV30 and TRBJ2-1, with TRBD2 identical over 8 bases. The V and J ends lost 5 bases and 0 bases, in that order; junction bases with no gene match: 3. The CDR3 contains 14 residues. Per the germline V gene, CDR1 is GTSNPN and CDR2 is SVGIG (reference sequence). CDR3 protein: CAWGSGSSYNEQFF. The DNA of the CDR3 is TGTGCCTGGGGAAGCGGGAGCTCCTACAATGAGCAGTTCTTC.

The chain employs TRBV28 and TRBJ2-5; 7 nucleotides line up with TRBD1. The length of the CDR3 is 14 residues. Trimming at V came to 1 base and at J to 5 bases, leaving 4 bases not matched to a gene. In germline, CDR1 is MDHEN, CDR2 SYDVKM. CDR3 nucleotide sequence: TGTGCCAGCAGTTTATTGTCCAGGGGGGAGACCCAGTACTTC. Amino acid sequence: CASSLLSRGETQYF.

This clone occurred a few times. The CDR3 loop reads CASSATGHTGELFF. Written as DNA, the CDR3 is TGCGCCAGCAGCGCTACTGGGCACACCGGGGAGCTGTTTTTT. The chain links TRBV4-1 to TRBJ2-2; D is unclear. This CDR3 comprises 14 residues. V lost 5 bases, J lost 3 bases, and 10 bases lay in between. Looked up from germline, CDR1 is MGHRA and CDR2 is YSYEKL.

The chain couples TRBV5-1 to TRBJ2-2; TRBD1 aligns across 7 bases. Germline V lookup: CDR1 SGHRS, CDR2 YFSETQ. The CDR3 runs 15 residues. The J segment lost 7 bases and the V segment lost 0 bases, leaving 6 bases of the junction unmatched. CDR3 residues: CASSLGQGTIGELFF. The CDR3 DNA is TGCGCCAGCAGCTTGGGACAGGGAACAATCGGGGAGCTGTTTTTT.

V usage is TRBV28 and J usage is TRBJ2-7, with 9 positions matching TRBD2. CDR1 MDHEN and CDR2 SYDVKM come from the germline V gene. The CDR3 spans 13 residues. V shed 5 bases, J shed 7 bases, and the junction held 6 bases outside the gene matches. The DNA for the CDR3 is TGTGCCAGCAGTCTAGCGGGGCCTGGAGAGCAGTACTTC. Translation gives CASSLAGPGEQYF. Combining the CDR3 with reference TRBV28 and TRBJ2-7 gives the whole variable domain DVKVTQSSRYLVKRTGEKVFLECVQDMDHENMFWYRQDPGLGLRLIYFSYDVKMKEKGDIPEGYSVSREKKERFSLILESASTNQTSMYLCASSLAGPGEQYFGPGTRLTVT.

The CDR3 coding sequence is TGTGCCTGGAGAAAGACAGGGAACACCGGGGAGCTGTTTTTT. It translates to CAWRKTGNTGELFF. The rearrangement uses TRBV30 and TRBJ2-2; D might be TRBD1 (6 bases). The CDR3 has 14 residues. Germline CDR1 reads GTSNPN; CDR2 reads SVGIG (reference sequence). The V and J ends lost 3 bases and 1 base respectively, with 9 bases between them.

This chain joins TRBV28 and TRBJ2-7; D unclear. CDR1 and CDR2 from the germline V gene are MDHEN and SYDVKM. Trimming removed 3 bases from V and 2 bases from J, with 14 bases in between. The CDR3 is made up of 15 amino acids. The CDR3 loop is CASSLADGYPYEQYF. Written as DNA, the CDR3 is TGTGCCAGCAGTTTGGCGGATGGGTACCCCTACGAGCAGTACTTC.

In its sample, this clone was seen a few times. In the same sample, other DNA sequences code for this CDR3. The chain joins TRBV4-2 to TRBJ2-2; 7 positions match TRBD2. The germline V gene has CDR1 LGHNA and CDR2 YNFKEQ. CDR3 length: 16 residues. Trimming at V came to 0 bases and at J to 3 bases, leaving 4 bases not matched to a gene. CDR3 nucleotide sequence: TGTGCCAGCAGCCAAGATCACCGGGGGGACACCGGGGAGCTGTTTTTT. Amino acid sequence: CASSQDHRGDTGELFF.

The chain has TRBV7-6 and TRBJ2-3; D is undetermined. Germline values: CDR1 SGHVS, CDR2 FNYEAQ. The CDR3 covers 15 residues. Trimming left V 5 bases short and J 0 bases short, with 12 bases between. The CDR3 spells CASSRMETSTDTQYF. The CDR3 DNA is TGTGCCAGCAGCCGAATGGAGACTAGCACAGATACGCAGTATTTT.

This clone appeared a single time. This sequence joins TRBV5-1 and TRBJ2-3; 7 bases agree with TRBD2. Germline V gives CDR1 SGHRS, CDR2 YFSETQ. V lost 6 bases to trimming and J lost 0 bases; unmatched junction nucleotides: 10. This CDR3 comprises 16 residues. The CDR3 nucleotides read TGCGCCAGCACTTCCAGGGCGGGAGCTAGCACAGATACGCAGTATTTT. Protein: CASTSRAGASTDTQYF.

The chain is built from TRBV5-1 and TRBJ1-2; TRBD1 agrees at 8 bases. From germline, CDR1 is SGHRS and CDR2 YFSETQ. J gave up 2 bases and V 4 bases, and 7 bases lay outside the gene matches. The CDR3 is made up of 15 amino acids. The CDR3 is CASSRGTGTNYGYTF. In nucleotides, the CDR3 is TGCGCCAGCAGCCGAGGGACAGGCACCAACTATGGCTACACCTTC.

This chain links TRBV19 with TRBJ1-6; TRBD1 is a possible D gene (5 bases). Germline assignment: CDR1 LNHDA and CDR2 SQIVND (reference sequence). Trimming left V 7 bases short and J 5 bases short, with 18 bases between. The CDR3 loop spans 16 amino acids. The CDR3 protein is CASIKTPTGNNSPLHF. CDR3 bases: TGTGCCAGTATCAAAACCCCCACAGGCAATAATTCACCCCTCCACTTT.

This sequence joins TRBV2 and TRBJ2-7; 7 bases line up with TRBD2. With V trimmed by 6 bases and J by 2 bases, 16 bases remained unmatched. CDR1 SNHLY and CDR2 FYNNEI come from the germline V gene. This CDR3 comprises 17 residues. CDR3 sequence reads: CASSPGYGAGVAYEQYF. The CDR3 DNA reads TGTGCCAGCAGCCCTGGATACGGGGCGGGAGTCGCCTACGAGCAGTACTTC.

The DNA for the CDR3 is TGTGCCTGGAGTGTGGGGCAGGCTAACTCACCCCTCCACTTT. Its protein product is CAWSVGQANSPLHF. V is TRBV30 and J is TRBJ1-6; D perhaps matches TRBD1 (5 bases). The ends were cut back, 0 bases at V and 10 bases at J, with 13 bases in the middle. Germline lookup yields CDR1 GTSNPN and CDR2 SVGIG (reference sequence). This CDR3 spans 14 amino acids.

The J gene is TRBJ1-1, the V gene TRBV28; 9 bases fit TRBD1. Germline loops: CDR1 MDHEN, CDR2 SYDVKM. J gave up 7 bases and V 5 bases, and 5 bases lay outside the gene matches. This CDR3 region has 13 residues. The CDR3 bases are TGTGCCAGCAGTCAACAGGGGGCTGATGAAGCTTTCTTT. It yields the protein CASSQQGADEAFF.